This T cell receptor beta chain was captured by sequencing in a study of shared clonotypes between healthy human individuals. Naive CD4+ cells were CD45RA-selected; the remaining cells were memory. The sample holds one count of this clone. Every subset's genomic DNA went evenly onto several immunoSEQ plates. The assay was immunoSEQ multiplex PCR, and TCRdb's table has in-frame clones only and misses some. The table lists nearly 750,000 clones, 72% of them singletons, with more than 1.5% in the top ten. The V gene's germline CDR1 is LNHDA and CDR2 SQIVND (reference sequence). V was pared by 7 bases and J by 4 bases, with 9 bases of the junction left unmatched. The CDR3 covers 15 residues.

The TCR sequence derives from a woman in her twenties or thirties in good health. Specimen: memory CD4+ T cells sorted from blood. Subset: CD45RA-negative fraction. This chain joins TRBV19 and TRBJ1-5; 8 bases agree with TRBD1. The CDR3 loop reads CASTTGTGENQPQHF. The DNA of the CDR3 is TGTGCCAGTACTACTGGGACAGGCGAAAATCAGCCCCAGCATTTT.